The clone carrying this T cell receptor beta chain was seen many times. Its antigen is not identified. The CDR3 covers 13 residues. The data were taken from a study of T-cell reconstitution after alpha-beta-depleted transplantation in children. Study-wide findings and caveats: The origin of alpha-beta T cells about two months after transplant was reportedly several hundred expanded graft clones. For some patients, TCRbeta diversity was high at day 60 because of recipient T cells and thymic progenitors that survived. Most T-cell counts and diversity one year after the transplant came from T cells that were newly produced.

As it was prepared, the TCRbeta library received unique molecular identifiers. In TCRdb, the PCR reads were re-called with MiXCR into one record per CDR3 protein. The sample shows about 27,000 distinct CDR3 sequences, about 5.8% of them seen only once. The clonotype comes from a male patient younger than 18 who had a stem cell transplant for acute myeloid leukemia, so the T cells may come from the graft donor. Specimen: PBMCs, mostly from graft donor cells, collected 180 days after TCRalphabeta/CD19-depleted stem cell transplant. The chain recombines TRBV12-3 or TRBV12-4 with TRBJ2-5; maybe TRBD1 (5 bases). CDR3 in amino acids: CAIARQQQETQYF. CDR3 nucleotides: TGTGCAATAGCAAGACAGCAGCAAGAGACCCAGTACTTC.